The subject of this entry is one TCR beta chain. An end of the junction does not agree with germline; a read error may underlie this. The CDR3 loop spans 11 amino acids. This sample was taken from a study of blood T cell repertoires in COVID-19. Study-level background: T cells, B-cell-depleted T cells, or PBMCs supplied cDNA or gDNA.

Assay: immunoSEQ multiplex PCR; the TCRdb copy retains only in-frame clones and omits some. Of 270,000 or so clones listed, roughly 91% are singletons. The V gene is TRBV12-3 or TRBV12-4, the J gene TRBJ1-2; D uncertain. This receptor was taken from a young woman with COVID-19, enrolled during active disease. The sequenced sample was peripheral blood. In DNA form, the CDR3 reads TGTGCCAGCAGTTTAGTCGGGAAACCCCTCTTC. This sequence encodes CASSLVGKPLF.